The source of this T cell receptor beta chain is a study of T cell responses to AZD1222 COVID-19 vaccine. Across the study: Samples with a second dose at about 4 or about 12 weeks were pooled together.

Regarding this clone: Its antigen remains unknown.

Study-level findings and limits: There were mostly white British donors and more females than males, and clonal diversity was possibly underestimated. Close to half of spike-specific TCRs reportedly recognize unmutated variant regions.

The ends were cut back, 5 bases at V and 2 bases at J, with 18 bases in the middle. This CDR3 region has 16 residues. Per germline, CDR1 MNHEY and CDR2 SVGEGT. Generated by immunoSEQ multiplex PCR, the TCRdb table keeps only in-frame clones and is missing some. The table includes roughly 99,000 clones, more than 75% detected once. J is TRBJ1-1 and V is TRBV6-2 or TRBV6-3, with D tentatively TRBD1 (6 bases). The material was peripheral blood, obtained on day 0 of AZD1222 vaccination. This sequence originates from an adult in good health. CDR3: CASSRIKSQGNTEAFF. The CDR3 nucleotides read TGTGCCAGCAGTCGCATAAAATCACAGGGTAACACTGAAGCTTTCTTT.